The sequence of this TCR beta chain was determined in a study of radiotherapy plus CTLA-4 blockade in lung cancer. In germline, CDR1 is SSHAT, CDR2 FNYEAQ (reference sequence). This CDR3 is 15 amino acids long. Generated by immunoSEQ multiplex PCR, the TCRdb table keeps only in-frame clones and is missing some. The sample has about 110,000 clones; 70% to 85% are singletons. Study-level results: Increased serum interferon-beta after radiation also reportedly predicted response strongly. There was expansion of tumor-derived TCR clones in blood after radiotherapy plus ipilimumab.

This clone has only a few counts. Its matching antigen is unknown. One end of the junction fails to match germline, which may point to a read error. The chain is built from TRBV7-7 and TRBJ2-1; tentatively, D is TRBD2 (5 bases). The receptor was derived from a human donor with non-small cell lung cancer that progressed on radiotherapy plus ipilimumab. Some clones in this sample may be carry-over from other donors' samples. The sample was peripheral blood, taken from a patient treated with radiotherapy plus ipilimumab. The CDR3 DNA reads TGTGCTAGCAGCCCGAAAGCGGACTCCTACAATGAGCAGTTCTTC. Translated, it gives CASSPKADSYNEQFF. Looking up the rest from reference TRBV7-7 and TRBJ2-1 gives the full variable domain: GAGVSQSPRYKVTKRGQDVTLRCDPISSHATLYWYQQALGQGPEFLTYFNYEAQPDKSGLPSDRFSAERPEGSISTLTIQRTEQRDSAMYRCASSPKADSYNEQFFGPGTRLTVL.